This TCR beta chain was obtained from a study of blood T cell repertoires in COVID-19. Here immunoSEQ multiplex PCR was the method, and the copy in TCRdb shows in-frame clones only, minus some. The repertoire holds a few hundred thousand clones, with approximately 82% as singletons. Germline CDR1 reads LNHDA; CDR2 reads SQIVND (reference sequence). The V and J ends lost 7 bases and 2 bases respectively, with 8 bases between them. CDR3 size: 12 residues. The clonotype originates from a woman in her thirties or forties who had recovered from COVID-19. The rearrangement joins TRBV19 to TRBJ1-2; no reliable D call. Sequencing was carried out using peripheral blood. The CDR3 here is CASTEENYGYTF. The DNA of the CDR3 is TGTGCCAGTACCGAAGAGAACTATGGCTACACCTTC.